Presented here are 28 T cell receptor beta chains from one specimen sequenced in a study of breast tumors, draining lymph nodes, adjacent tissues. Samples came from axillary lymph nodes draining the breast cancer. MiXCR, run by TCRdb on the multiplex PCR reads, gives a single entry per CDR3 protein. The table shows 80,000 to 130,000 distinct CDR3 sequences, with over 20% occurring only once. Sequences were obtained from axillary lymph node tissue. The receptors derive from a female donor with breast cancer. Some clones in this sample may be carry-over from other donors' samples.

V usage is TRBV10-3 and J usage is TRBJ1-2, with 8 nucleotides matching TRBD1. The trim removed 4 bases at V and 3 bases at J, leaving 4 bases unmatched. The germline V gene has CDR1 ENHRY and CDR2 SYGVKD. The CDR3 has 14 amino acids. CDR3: CAISGTGYHYGYTF. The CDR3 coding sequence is TGTGCCATCAGTGGGACAGGGTATCACTATGGCTACACCTTC.

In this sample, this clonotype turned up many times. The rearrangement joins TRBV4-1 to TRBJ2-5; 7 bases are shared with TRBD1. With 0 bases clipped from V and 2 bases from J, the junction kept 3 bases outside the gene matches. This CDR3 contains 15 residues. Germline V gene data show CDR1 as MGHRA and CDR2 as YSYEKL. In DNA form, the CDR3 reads TGCGCCAGCAGCCAAGATGGACAGGATCAAGAGACCCAGTACTTC. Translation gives CASSQDGQDQETQYF.

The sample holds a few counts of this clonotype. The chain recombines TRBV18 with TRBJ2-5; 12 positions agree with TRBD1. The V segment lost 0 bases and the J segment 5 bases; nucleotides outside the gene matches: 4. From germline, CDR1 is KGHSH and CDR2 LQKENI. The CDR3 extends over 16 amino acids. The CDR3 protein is CASSPPGTGGWETQYF. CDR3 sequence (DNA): TGTGCCAGCTCACCACCCGGGACAGGGGGCTGGGAGACCCAGTACTTC.

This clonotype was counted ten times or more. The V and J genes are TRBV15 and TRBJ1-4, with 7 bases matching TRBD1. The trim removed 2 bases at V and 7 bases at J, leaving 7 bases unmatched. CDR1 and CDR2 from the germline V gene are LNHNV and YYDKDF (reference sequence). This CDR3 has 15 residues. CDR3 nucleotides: TGTGCCACCAGCAGATCCCAGGGGGGGGGTGAAAAACTGTTTTTT. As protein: CATSRSQGGGEKLFF.

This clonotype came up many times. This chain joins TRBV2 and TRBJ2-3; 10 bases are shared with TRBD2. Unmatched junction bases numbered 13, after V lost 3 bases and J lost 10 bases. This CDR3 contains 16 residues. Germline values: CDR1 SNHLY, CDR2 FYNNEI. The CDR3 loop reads CASSDPLAGAISPQYF. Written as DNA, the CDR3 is TGTGCCAGCAGTGACCCTCTAGCGGGGGCGATATCGCCGCAGTATTTT.

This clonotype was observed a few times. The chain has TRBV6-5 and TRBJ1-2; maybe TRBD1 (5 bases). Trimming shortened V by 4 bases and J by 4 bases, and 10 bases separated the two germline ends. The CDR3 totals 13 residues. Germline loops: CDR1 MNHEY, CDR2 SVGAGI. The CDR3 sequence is CASSSGTRYGYTF. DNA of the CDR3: TGTGCCAGCAGTTCCGGGACCCGCTATGGCTACACCTTC.

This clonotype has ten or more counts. The CDR3 DNA is TGTGCCAGCAGCTTAGAATTCCTGAGGGGGGGCCGGAATGAGCAGTTCTTC. It codes for CASSLEFLRGGRNEQFF. The V gene is TRBV7-6, the J gene TRBJ2-1; D might be TRBD2 (7 bases). Germline CDR1 reads SGHVS; CDR2 reads FNYEAQ. Deletions cut 1 base from V and 7 bases from J, with 20 bases between. The CDR3 contains 17 residues. Complete variable domain (other parts from reference TRBV7-6 and TRBJ2-1): GAGVSQSPRYKVTKRGQDVALRCDPISGHVSLYWYRQALGQGPEFLTYFNYEAQQDKSGLPNDRFSAERPEGSISTLTIQRTEQRDSAMYRCASSLEFLRGGRNEQFFGPGTRLTVL.

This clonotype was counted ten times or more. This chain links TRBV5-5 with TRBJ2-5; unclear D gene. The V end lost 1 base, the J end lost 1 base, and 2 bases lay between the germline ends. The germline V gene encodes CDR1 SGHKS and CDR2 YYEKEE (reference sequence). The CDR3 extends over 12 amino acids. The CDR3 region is CASSLFQETQYF. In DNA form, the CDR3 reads TGTGCCAGCAGCTTGTTCCAAGAGACCCAGTACTTC.

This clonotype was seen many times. In DNA, the CDR3 is TGTGCCATCAGTGAGTCAGGCCTATATGGCTACACCTTC. Translation gives CAISESGLYGYTF. This chain connects TRBV10-3 to TRBJ1-2; no clear D gene. The CDR3 is 13 amino acids. Trimming shortened V by 0 bases and J by 5 bases, and 7 bases separated the two germline ends. Germline values: CDR1 ENHRY, CDR2 SYGVKD.

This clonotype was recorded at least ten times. The CDR3 nucleotides are TGTGCCAGCAGCTTAGCGGCTTCTAGCACAGATACGCAGTATTTT. Translating it yields CASSLAASSTDTQYF. The V call is TRBV5-4, the J call TRBJ2-3; D possibly corresponds to TRBD2 (5 bases). The CDR3 runs 15 residues. V lost 2 bases to trimming and J lost 0 bases, with 10 bases between them. Germline V gene sequence: CDR1 SGHNT, CDR2 YYREEE (reference sequence).

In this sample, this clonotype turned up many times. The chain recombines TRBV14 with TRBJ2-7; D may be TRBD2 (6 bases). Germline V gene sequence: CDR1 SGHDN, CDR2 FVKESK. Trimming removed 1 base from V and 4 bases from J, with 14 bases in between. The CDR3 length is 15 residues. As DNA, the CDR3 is TGTGCCAGCAGCCAAGGTACGGGAGTCAGTTACGAGCAGTACTTC. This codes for CASSQGTGVSYEQYF.

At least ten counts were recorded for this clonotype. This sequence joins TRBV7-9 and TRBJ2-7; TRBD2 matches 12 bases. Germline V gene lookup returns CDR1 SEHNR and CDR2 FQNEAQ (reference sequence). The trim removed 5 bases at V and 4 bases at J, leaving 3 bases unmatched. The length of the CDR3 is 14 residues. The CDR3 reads CASSPTSGRYEQYF. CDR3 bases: TGTGCCAGCAGCCCGACTAGCGGGAGATACGAGCAGTACTTC. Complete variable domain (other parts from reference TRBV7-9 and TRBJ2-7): DTGVSQNPRHKITKRGQNVTFRCDPISEHNRLYWYRQTLGQGPEFLTYFQNEAQLEKSRLLSDRFSAERPKGSFSTLEIQRTEQGDSAMYLCASSPTSGRYEQYFGPGTRLTVT.

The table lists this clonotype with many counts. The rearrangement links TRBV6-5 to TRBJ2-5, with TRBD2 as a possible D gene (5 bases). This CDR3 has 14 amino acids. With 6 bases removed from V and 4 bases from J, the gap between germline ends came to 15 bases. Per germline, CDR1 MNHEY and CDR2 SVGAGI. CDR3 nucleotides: TGTGCCAGCAGCGATGGCGCAGGAGGAGAGACCCAGTACTTC. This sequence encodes CASSDGAGGETQYF.

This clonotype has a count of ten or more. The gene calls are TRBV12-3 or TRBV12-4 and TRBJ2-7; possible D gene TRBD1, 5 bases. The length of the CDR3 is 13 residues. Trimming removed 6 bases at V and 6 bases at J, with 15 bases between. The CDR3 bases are TGTGCCAGCAGCCCCAGGGAAAAGTCCGAGCAGTACTTC. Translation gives CASSPREKSEQYF.

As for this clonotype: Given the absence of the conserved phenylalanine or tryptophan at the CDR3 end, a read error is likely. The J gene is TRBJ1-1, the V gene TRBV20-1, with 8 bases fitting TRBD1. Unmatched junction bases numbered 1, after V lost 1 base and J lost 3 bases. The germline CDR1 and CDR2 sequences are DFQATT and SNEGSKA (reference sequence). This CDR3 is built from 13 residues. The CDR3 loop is CSARVDRDTEAFL. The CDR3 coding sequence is TGCAGTGCTAGAGTGGACAGGGACACTGAAGCTTTCCTT.

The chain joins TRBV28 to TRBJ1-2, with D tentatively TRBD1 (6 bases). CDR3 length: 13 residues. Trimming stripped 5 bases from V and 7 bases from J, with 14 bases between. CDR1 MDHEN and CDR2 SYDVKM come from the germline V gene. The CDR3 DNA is TGTGCCAGCAGTCGCAGGGGCGGTTTTGGCTACACCTTC. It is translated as CASSRRGGFGYTF.

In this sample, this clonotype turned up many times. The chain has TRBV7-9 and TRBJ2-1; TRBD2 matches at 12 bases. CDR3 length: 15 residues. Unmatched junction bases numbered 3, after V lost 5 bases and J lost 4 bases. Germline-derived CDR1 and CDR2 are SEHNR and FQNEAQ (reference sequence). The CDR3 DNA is TGTGCCAGCAGCCTCGGACTAGCGGGGTACAATGAGCAGTTCTTC. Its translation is CASSLGLAGYNEQFF.

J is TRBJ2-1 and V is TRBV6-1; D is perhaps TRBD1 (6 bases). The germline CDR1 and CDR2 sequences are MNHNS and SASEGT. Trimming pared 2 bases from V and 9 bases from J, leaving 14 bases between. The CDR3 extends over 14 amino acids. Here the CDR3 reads CASSESGLGGEQFF. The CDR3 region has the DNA TGTGCCAGCAGTGAAAGCGGTTTAGGGGGTGAGCAGTTCTTC.

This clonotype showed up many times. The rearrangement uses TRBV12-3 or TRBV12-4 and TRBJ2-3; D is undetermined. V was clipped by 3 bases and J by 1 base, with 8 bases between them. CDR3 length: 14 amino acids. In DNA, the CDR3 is TGTGCCAGCAGTTTGGGCCTCCGCACAGATACGCAGTATTTT. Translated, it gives CASSLGLRTDTQYF.

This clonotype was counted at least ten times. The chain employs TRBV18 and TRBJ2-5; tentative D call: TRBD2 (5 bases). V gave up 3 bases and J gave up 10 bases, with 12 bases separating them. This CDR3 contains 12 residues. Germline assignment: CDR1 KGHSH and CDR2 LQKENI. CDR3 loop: CASSPGDGVQYF. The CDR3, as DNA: TGTGCCAGCTCACCCGGAGACGGGGTCCAGTACTTC.

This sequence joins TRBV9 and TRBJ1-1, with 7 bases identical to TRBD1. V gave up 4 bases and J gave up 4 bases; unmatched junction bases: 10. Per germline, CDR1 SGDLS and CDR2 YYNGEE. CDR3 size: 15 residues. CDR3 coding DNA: TGTGCCAGCAGCTCTCACAGGGGAGGCGGCACTGAAGCTTTCTTT. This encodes CASSSHRGGGTEAFF.

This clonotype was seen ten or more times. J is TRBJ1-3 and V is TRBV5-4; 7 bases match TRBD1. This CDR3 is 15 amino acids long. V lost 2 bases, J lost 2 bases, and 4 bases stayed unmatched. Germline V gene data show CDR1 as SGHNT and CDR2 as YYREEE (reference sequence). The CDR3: CASSFTGEAGNTIYF. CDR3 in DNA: TGTGCCAGCAGCTTCACAGGGGAGGCTGGAAACACCATATATTTT.

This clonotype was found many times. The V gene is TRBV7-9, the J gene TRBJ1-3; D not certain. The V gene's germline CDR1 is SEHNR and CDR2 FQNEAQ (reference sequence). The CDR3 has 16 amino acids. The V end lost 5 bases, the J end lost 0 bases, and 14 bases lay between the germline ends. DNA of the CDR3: TGTGCCAGCAGCCCCACCGACGAATACTCTGGAAACACCATATATTTT. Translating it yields CASSPTDEYSGNTIYF.

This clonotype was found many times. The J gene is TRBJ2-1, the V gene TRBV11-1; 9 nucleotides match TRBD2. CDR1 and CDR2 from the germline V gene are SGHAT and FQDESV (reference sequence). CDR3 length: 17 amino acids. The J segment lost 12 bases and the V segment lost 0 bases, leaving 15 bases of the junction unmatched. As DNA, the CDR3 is TGTGCCAGCAGCTTAGCTGATATAGCGGGAGCCGGGGGTTCGCAGTTCTTC. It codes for CASSLADIAGAGGSQFF. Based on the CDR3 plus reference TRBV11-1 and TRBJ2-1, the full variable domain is EAEVAQSPRYKITEKSQAVAFWCDPISGHATLYWYRQILGQGPELLVQFQDESVVDDSQLPKDRFSAERLKGVDSTLKIQPAELGDSAMYLCASSLADIAGAGGSQFFGPGTRLTVL.

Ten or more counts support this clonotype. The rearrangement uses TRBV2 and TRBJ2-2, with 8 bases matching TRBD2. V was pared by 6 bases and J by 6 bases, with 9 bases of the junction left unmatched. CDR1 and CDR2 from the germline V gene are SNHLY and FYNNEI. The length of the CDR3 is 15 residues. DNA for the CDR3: TGTGCCAGCAGACCGGGACTAGATCGGTCCGGGGAGCTGTTTTTT. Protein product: CASRPGLDRSGELFF.

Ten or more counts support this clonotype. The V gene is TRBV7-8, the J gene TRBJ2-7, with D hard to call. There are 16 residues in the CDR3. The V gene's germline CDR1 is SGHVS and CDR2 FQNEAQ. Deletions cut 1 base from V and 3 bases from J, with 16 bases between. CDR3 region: CASSLGAGSGYYEQYF. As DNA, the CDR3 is TGTGCCAGCAGCTTAGGGGCAGGATCGGGCTACTACGAGCAGTACTTC.

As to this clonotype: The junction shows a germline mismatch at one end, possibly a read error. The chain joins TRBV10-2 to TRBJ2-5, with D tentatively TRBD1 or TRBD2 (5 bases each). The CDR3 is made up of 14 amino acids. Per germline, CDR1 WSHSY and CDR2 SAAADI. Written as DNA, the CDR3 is TGCGCCAGCAGTGTGGCCTCCTTTAAAGGGACCCGGTACTTC. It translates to CASSVASFKGTRYF.

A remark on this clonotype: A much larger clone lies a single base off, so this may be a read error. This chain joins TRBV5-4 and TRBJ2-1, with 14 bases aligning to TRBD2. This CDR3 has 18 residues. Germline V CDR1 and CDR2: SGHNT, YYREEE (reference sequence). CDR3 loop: CTSSLGRGTSGGLRSQFF. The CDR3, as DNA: TGTACCAGCAGCTTGGGAAGGGGGACTAGCGGGGGCCTAAGGTCTCAGTTCTTC. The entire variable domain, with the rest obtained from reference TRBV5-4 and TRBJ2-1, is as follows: ETGVTQSPTHLIKTRGQQVTLRCSSQSGHNTVSWYQQALGQGPQFIFQYYREEENGRGNFPPRFSGLQFPNYSSELNVNALELDDSALYLCTSSLGRGTSGGLRSQFFGPGTRLTVL.